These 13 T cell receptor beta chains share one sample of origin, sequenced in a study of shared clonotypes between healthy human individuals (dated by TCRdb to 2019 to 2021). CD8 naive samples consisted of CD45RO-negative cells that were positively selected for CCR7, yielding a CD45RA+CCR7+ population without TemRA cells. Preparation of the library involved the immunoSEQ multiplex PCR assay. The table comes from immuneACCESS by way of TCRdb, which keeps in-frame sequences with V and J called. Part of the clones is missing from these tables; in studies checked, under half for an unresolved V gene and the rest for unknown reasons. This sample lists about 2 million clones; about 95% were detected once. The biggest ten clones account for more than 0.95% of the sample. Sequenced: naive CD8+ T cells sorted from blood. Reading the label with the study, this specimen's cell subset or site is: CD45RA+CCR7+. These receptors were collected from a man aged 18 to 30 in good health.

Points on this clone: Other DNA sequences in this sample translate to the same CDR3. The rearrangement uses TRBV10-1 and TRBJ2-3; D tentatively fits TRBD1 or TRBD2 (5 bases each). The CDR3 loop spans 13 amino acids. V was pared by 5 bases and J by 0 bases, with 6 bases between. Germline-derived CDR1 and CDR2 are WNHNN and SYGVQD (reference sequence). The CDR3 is CASSRDSTDTQYF. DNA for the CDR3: TGCGCCAGCAGTCGGGACAGCACAGATACGCAGTATTTT.

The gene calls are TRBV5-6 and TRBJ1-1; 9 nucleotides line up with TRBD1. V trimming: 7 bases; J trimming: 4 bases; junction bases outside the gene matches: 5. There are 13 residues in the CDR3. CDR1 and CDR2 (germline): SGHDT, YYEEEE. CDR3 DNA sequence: TGTGCCAGCGGGGACAGGGTGGTCACTGAAGCTTTCTTT. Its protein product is CASGDRVVTEAFF.

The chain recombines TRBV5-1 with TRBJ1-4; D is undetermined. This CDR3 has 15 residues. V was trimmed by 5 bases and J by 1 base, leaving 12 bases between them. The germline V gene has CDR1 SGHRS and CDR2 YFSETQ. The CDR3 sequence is CASRSDPLTNEKLFF. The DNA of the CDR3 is TGCGCCAGCAGATCAGATCCGCTAACTAATGAAAAACTGTTTTTT.

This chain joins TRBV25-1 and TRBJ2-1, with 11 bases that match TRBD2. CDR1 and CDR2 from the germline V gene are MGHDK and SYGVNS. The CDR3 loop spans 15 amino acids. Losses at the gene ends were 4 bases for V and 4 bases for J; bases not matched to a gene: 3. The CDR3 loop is CASSGLAGTYNEQFF. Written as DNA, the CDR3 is TGTGCCAGCAGTGGACTAGCGGGAACATACAATGAGCAGTTCTTC.

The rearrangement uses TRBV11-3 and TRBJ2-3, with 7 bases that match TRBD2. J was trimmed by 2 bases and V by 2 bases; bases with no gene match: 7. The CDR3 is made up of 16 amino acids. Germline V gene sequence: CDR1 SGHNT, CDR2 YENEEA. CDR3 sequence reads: CASSLLGEGLTDTQYF. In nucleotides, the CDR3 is TGTGCCAGCAGCTTATTAGGGGAGGGTCTCACAGATACGCAGTATTTT.

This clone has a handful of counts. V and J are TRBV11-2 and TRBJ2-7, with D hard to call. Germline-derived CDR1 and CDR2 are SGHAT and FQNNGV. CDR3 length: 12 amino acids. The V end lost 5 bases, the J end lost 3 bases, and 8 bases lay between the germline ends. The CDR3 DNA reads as TGTGCCAGCAGCGAAGGGATCTACGAGCAGTACTTC. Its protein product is CASSEGIYEQYF.

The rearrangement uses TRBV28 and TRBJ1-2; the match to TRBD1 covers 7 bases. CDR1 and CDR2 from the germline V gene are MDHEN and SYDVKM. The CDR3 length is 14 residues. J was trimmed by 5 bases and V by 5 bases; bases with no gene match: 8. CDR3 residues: CASSPLGQIYGYTF. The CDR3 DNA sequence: TGTGCCAGCAGTCCCCTGGGACAGATTTATGGCTACACCTTC.

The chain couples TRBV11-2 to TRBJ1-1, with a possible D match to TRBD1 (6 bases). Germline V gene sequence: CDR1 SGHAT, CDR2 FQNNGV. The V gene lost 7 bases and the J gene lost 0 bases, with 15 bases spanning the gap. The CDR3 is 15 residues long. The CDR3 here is CASTLRTGMNTEAFF. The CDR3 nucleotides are TGTGCCAGCACCCTACGAACAGGGATGAACACTGAAGCTTTCTTT. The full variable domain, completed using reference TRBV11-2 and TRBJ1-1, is EAGVAQSPRYKIIEKRQSVAFWCNPISGHATLYWYQQILGQGPKLLIQFQNNGVVDDSQLPKDRFSAERLKGVDSTLKIQPAKLEDSAVYLCASTLRTGMNTEAFFGQGTRLTVV.

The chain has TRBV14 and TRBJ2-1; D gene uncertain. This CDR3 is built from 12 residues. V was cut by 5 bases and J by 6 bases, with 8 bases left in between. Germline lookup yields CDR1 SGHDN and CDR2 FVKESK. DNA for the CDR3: TGTGCCAGCAGCGTATTTGGCAATGAGCAGTTCTTC. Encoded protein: CASSVFGNEQFF.

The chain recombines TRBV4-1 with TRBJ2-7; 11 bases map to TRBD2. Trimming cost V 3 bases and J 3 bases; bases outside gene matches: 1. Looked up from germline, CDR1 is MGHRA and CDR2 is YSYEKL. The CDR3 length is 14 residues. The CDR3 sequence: CASSHGTSGYEQYF. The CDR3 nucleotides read TGCGCCAGCAGCCACGGGACTAGCGGCTACGAGCAGTACTTC.

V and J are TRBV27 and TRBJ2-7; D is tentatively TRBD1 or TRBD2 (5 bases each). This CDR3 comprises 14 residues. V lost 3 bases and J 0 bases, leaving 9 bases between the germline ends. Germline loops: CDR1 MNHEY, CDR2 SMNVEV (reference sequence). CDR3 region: CASSLGPRSYEQYF. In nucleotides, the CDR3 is TGTGCCAGCAGTTTGGGACCTCGCTCCTACGAGCAGTACTTC.

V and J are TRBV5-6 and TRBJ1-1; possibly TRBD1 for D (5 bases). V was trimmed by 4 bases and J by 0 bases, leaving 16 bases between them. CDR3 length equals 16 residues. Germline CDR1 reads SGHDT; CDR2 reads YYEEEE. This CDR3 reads CASSPDGGAMNTEAFF. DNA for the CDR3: TGTGCCAGCAGCCCGGACGGGGGTGCCATGAACACTGAAGCTTTCTTT.

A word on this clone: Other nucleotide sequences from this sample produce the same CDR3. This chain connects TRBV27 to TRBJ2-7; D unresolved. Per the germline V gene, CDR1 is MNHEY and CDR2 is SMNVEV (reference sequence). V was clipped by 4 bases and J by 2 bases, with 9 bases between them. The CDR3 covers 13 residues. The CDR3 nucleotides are TGTGCCAGCAGTTCCGGACGAGCCTACGAGCAGTACTTC. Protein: CASSSGRAYEQYF.